A selection of T cell receptor beta chains follows, all from one sample in a study of blood T cell repertoires in COVID-19. Repertoires were generated with immunoSEQ multiplex PCR, while TCRdb's copy carries only in-frame clones and drops some. The table includes 300,000 to 400,000 clones, roughly 85% detected once. The sequenced material came from PBMCs or T cells enriched from blood (not recorded which). These receptors originate from a woman younger than 45 who had been exposed to COVID-19. Each CDR3 is given with its conserved first and last residue. The D gene is left open where the match is weak. Some rows have no size entry. The others give once, few or many, or a class for an expanded clone.

v_gene,j_gene,d_gene,abundance,len,CDR3aa,CDR3nt
TRBV30,TRBJ1-6,TRBD1,-,15,CAALGRDRGASPLHF,TGTGCCGCTCTAGGACGGGACAGGGGCGCTTCACCCCTCCACTTT
TRBV9,TRBJ1-2,-,-,15,CASSGGRVSGYGYTF,TGTGCCAGCAGCGGTGGTCGAGTATCCGGGTATGGCTACACCTTC
TRBV4-3,TRBJ2-7,-,-,15,CASSQETQGFYEQYF,TGCGCCAGCAGCCAAGAAACTCAGGGGTTCTACGAGCAGTACTTC
TRBV24-1,TRBJ2-1,TRBD2,-,14,CATSGLAPLNEQFF,TGTGCCACCAGTGGACTAGCGCCCCTTAATGAGCAGTTCTTC
TRBV7-9,TRBJ1-2,-,few,14,CASSLRKALGGYTF,TGTGCCAGCAGCTTGAGGAAGGCTTTAGGTGGCTACACCTTC
TRBV30,TRBJ2-7,TRBD1,-,11,CAWDRGTEQYF,TGTGCCTGGGACAGGGGGACGGAGCAGTACTTC
TRBV30,TRBJ2-5,-,-,12,CAGTQGWETQYF,TGTGCCGGAACGCAGGGCTGGGAGACCCAGTACTTC
TRBV6-2/TRBV6-3,TRBJ2-1,TRBD1,-,15,CASSPWGQGDNEQFF,TGTGCCAGCAGTCCGTGGGGACAGGGGGACAATGAGCAGTTCTTC
TRBV7-9,TRBJ1-1,-,-,13,CASSLSQNTEAFF,TGTGCCAGCAGCTTATCACAGAACACTGAAGCTTTCTTT
TRBV6-5,TRBJ2-7,TRBD1,-,14,CASIQYFGTGEQYF,TGTGCCAGCATACAATACTTCGGGACAGGCGAGCAGTACTTC
TRBV7-3,TRBJ2-3,-,-,14,CASSSVGGTDTQYF,TGTGCCAGCAGCTCGGTCGGGGGTACAGATACGCAGTATTTT
TRBV2,TRBJ2-1,TRBD2,-,14,CASHWTSGKNEQFF,TGTGCCAGCCATTGGACTAGCGGGAAGAATGAGCAGTTCTTC
TRBV28,TRBJ2-7,TRBD2,-,13,CASSLGGVYEQYF,TGTGCCAGCAGCCTTGGGGGGGTATACGAGCAGTACTTC
TRBV7-3,TRBJ2-5,-,-,13,CASSADSSKTQYF,TGTGCCAGCAGCGCGGACAGCTCTAAGACCCAGTACTTC
TRBV5-5,TRBJ2-3,-,-,14,CASSLSGGANTQYF,TGTGCCAGCAGCTTGAGTGGGGGCGCGAATACGCAGTATTTT
TRBV27,TRBJ1-6,TRBD1,-,14,CASRLGTADSPLHF,TGTGCCAGTCGTTTAGGGACAGCCGATTCACCCCTCCACTTT
TRBV6-5,TRBJ2-3,TRBD2,few,14,CASRGGRDTDTQYF,TGTGCCAGCCGAGGCGGGAGAGACACAGATACGCAGTATTTT
TRBV3-1/TRBV3-2,TRBJ1-2,TRBD1,-,12,CASRAGGDGYTF,TGTGCCAGCAGAGCAGGGGGCGATGGCTACACCTTC
TRBV11-3,TRBJ2-2,TRBD1,-,15,CASSLSGQGPGELFF,TGTGCCAGCAGCTTAAGCGGACAGGGCCCCGGGGAGCTGTTTTTT
TRBV4-1,TRBJ1-1,-,-,13,CASTTPHRGEAFF,TGCGCCAGCACCACCCCCCACCGAGGGGAAGCTTTCTTT
TRBV12-3/TRBV12-4,TRBJ1-1,-,-,13,CASSLSFDTEAFF,TGTGCCAGCAGCCTATCGTTCGACACTGAAGCTTTCTTT
TRBV7-9,TRBJ2-6,TRBD1,once,19,CASSRGGQGVNTGANVLTF,TGTGCCAGCAGCCGAGGAGGACAGGGAGTAAATACTGGGGCCAACGTCCTGACTTTC
TRBV11-2,TRBJ1-2,-,-,13,CASSASLRGGYTF,TGTGCCAGCAGCGCGTCGCTCAGGGGTGGCTACACCTTC
TRBV7-2,TRBJ2-3,-,few,13,CASSMSYTDTQYF,TGTGCCAGCAGCATGAGCTACACAGATACGCAGTATTTT
TRBV30,TRBJ1-2,-,-,14,CAWRGLDNNYGYTF,TGTGCCTGGAGAGGGTTGGACAACAACTATGGCTACACCTTC
TRBV10-1,TRBJ1-2,-,-,14,CASSAEGTNYGYTF,TGCGCCAGCAGTGCGGAGGGAACTAACTATGGCTACACCTTC
TRBV5-4,TRBJ2-7,TRBD1,-,13,CASRSDRDYEQYF,TGTGCCAGCAGAAGCGACAGGGACTACGAGCAGTACTTC
TRBV5-5,TRBJ1-4,TRBD1,-,14,CASSFRTGNEKLFF,TGTGCCAGCAGCTTCAGGACAGGGAATGAAAAACTGTTTTTT
TRBV7-8,TRBJ1-5,-,-,15,CASSPFTGSNQPQHF,TGTGCCAGCAGCCCCTTTACAGGTAGCAATCAGCCCCAGCATTTT
TRBV28,TRBJ1-5,-,-,13,CASSLVHGRPQHF,TGTGCCAGCAGTTTGGTTCACGGGAGGCCCCAGCATTTT
TRBV6-5,TRBJ1-6,TRBD1,-,13,CASFRTGVSPLHF,TGTGCCAGCTTTAGAACAGGGGTCTCACCCCTCCACTTT
TRBV19,TRBJ2-3,-,-,16,CASSINRASITDTQYF,TGTGCCAGTAGCATAAACAGGGCGTCAATCACAGATACGCAGTATTTT
TRBV9,TRBJ1-5,TRBD1,-,16,CASSVGTGGSNQPQHF,TGTGCCAGCAGCGTAGGCACAGGGGGTAGCAATCAGCCCCAGCATTTT
TRBV18,TRBJ2-3,-,-,14,CASSPGSDRDTQYF,TGTGCCAGCTCACCCGGGTCTGATAGAGATACGCAGTATTTT
TRBV6-2/TRBV6-3,TRBJ1-2,TRBD1,-,14,CASSSDRAFYGYTF,TGTGCCAGCAGCTCCGACAGGGCCTTCTATGGCTACACCTTC
TRBV11-1,TRBJ2-7,-,-,16,CASSNLRDSSSYEQYF,TGTGCCAGCAGTAATCTCCGGGACTCTAGCTCCTACGAGCAGTACTTC
TRBV7-8,TRBJ2-7,-,-,13,CASSPGSTYEQYF,TGTGCCAGCAGCCCGGGATCTACCTACGAGCAGTACTTC
TRBV28,TRBJ1-3,-,-,16,CASSLQGSPSGNTIYF,TGTGCCAGCAGTTTGCAGGGTTCTCCCTCTGGAAACACCATATATTTT
TRBV18,TRBJ2-2,-,-,17,CASSRWGARSNTGELFF,TGTGCCAGCTCACGATGGGGAGCGCGGTCGAACACCGGGGAGCTGTTTTTT
TRBV7-8,TRBJ1-3,TRBD1,-,16,CASSLGGQGARNTIYF,TGTGCCAGCAGCTTGGGGGGACAGGGGGCTCGAAACACCATATATTTT
TRBV5-6,TRBJ2-7,-,-,15,CASSDWQGFSYEQYF,TGTGCCAGCAGCGATTGGCAGGGCTTCTCCTACGAGCAGTACTTC
TRBV28,TRBJ1-1,-,-,12,CASSFRGPEAFF,TGTGCCAGCAGTTTTCGCGGCCCTGAAGCTTTCTTT
TRBV7-2,TRBJ1-5,-,-,13,CASSLGSGQPQHF,TGTGCCAGCAGCTTAGGGTCAGGACAGCCCCAGCATTTT
TRBV19,TRBJ1-4,-,-,16,CASSSRDTTTNEKLFF,TGTGCCAGTAGTAGCCGGGACACAACAACTAATGAAAAACTGTTTTTT
TRBV14,TRBJ1-6,-,few,15,CASSRSGTFRAPLHF,TGTGCCAGCAGCCGCTCCGGGACTTTTAGGGCACCCCTCCACTTT
TRBV10-3,TRBJ1-2,-,-,13,CAITVRGDYGYTF,TGTGCCATCACCGTACGGGGGGACTATGGCTACACCTTC
TRBV5-1,TRBJ2-7,-,-,14,CASSPIQASYEQYF,TGCGCCAGCAGCCCGATACAGGCGAGCTACGAGCAGTACTTC
TRBV18,TRBJ1-5,TRBD1,-,14,CASSPDRPNQPQHF,TGTGCCAGCTCACCGGACAGGCCGAATCAGCCCCAGCATTTT
TRBV29-1,TRBJ2-7,-,-,12,CSVERGTGEQYF,TGCAGCGTTGAAAGGGGGACGGGCGAGCAGTACTTC
TRBV28,TRBJ2-5,-,-,16,CASSLFHTPRGETQYF,TGTGCCAGCAGTTTATTCCACACCCCCCGAGGAGAGACCCAGTACTTC
TRBV4-2,TRBJ2-7,TRBD2,-,16,CASSQGHPGTRLEQYF,TGTGCCAGCAGCCAAGGGCACCCCGGGACTAGACTCGAGCAGTACTTC
TRBV30,TRBJ2-1,-,-,12,CAWSANYNEQFF,TGTGCCTGGAGTGCCAACTACAATGAGCAGTTCTTC
TRBV15,TRBJ2-1,TRBD1,-,15,CATSRETGGSDEQFF,TGTGCCACCAGCAGAGAGACAGGGGGCTCGGATGAGCAGTTCTTC
TRBV30,TRBJ1-5,TRBD1,-,14,CAYSLRTGNQPQHF,TGTGCCTACTCCCTACGGACAGGTAATCAGCCCCAGCATTTT
TRBV27,TRBJ2-2,-,-,16,CASSFIPGSNTGELFF,TGTGCCAGCAGTTTTATCCCAGGATCGAACACCGGGGAGCTGTTTTTT